A selection of T cell receptor beta chains follows, all from one sample in a study of blood T cell repertoires in COVID-19. Only in-frame clones appear in the TCRdb table, and some are missing; sequencing was by immunoSEQ multiplex PCR. This table holds roughly 200,000 clones, 75% to 90% found once. The source material was PBMCs or T cells enriched from blood (not recorded which). These receptors all come from a man aged 40-50 years who had recovered from COVID-19. CDR3s include the opening cysteine and the closing phenylalanine or tryptophan. Each record gives: clone size, J gene, V gene, D gene, CDR3 DNA, CDR3 protein. A D gene is named only where the DNA matches it firmly. Only part of the rows carry a size: once, few, many, or a class if the clone is expanded.

abundance: .
j_gene: TRBJ2-7
v_gene: TRBV18
d_gene: TRBD1
CDR3nt: TGTGCCAGCTCACCAATGGACAGGGGTAGAAACGAGCAGTACTTC
CDR3aa: CASSPMDRGRNEQYF

abundance: .
j_gene: TRBJ1-1
v_gene: TRBV2
d_gene: .
CDR3nt: TGTGCCAGCAGTTGGCAGGGGAACACTGAAGCTTTCTTT
CDR3aa: CASSWQGNTEAFF

abundance: once
j_gene: TRBJ1-2
v_gene: TRBV16
d_gene: .
CDR3nt: TGTGCCAGCAGCCAATCGCAGGGATCTATTAACTATGGCTACACCTTC
CDR3aa: CASSQSQGSINYGYTF

abundance: once
j_gene: TRBJ1-4
v_gene: TRBV18
d_gene: .
CDR3nt: TGTGCCAGCTCACCCGACAGGTCGACTAATGAAAAACTGTTTTTT
CDR3aa: CASSPDRSTNEKLFF

abundance: .
j_gene: TRBJ1-1
v_gene: TRBV3-1/TRBV3-2
d_gene: .
CDR3nt: TGTGCCAGCAGCCCGGAGGTGATGGGCACTGAAGCTTTCTTT
CDR3aa: CASSPEVMGTEAFF

abundance: .
j_gene: TRBJ1-4
v_gene: TRBV14
d_gene: .
CDR3nt: TGTGCCAGCAGCCAAGGATTCAGGGTTAATGAAAAACTGTTTTTT
CDR3aa: CASSQGFRVNEKLFF

abundance: once
j_gene: TRBJ2-7
v_gene: TRBV7-9
d_gene: .
CDR3nt: TGTGCCAGCAGCCCCGGGGCCTACGAGCAGTACTTC
CDR3aa: CASSPGAYEQYF

abundance: .
j_gene: TRBJ1-4
v_gene: TRBV6-5
d_gene: TRBD1
CDR3nt: TGTGCCAGCAGAACAGGGGTAAATGAAAAACTGTTTTTT
CDR3aa: CASRTGVNEKLFF

abundance: .
j_gene: TRBJ2-7
v_gene: TRBV15
d_gene: TRBD2
CDR3nt: TGTGCCACCAGCAGCGCGGGAGGGCTTCTTCGCTACGAGCAGTACTTC
CDR3aa: CATSSAGGLLRYEQYF

abundance: few
j_gene: TRBJ2-1
v_gene: TRBV6-1
d_gene: .
CDR3nt: TGTGCCAGCAGTGAAGGGGGACTCTTAAATGAGCAGTTCTTC
CDR3aa: CASSEGGLLNEQFF

abundance: .
j_gene: TRBJ2-1
v_gene: TRBV21-1
d_gene: .
CDR3nt: TGTGCCAGCAGACCCCTAGCGGCTGTGGGGTCCTACAATGAGCAGTTCTTC
CDR3aa: CASRPLAAVGSYNEQFF

abundance: .
j_gene: TRBJ1-4
v_gene: TRBV18
d_gene: .
CDR3nt: TGTGCCAGCTCAGGAGATTATAATGAAAAACTGTTTTTT
CDR3aa: CASSGDYNEKLFF

abundance: few
j_gene: TRBJ2-3
v_gene: TRBV28
d_gene: TRBD1
CDR3nt: TGTGCCAGCACCAGAACAGGGGGGACAGATACGCAGTATTTT
CDR3aa: CASTRTGGTDTQYF

abundance: .
j_gene: TRBJ2-5
v_gene: TRBV2
d_gene: TRBD2
CDR3nt: TGTGCCAGCAGTCCCCCCGGGGGGGAGGAGACCCAGTACTTC
CDR3aa: CASSPPGGEETQYF

abundance: .
j_gene: TRBJ1-4
v_gene: TRBV5-8
d_gene: .
CDR3nt: TGTGCCAGCAGTTATAAAGACCCACCAGGATCTTTT
CDR3aa: CASSYKDPPGSF

abundance: .
j_gene: TRBJ2-7
v_gene: TRBV5-3
d_gene: .
CDR3nt: TGTGCCAGCCACGGTTACGAGCAGTACTTC
CDR3aa: CASHGYEQYF

abundance: .
j_gene: TRBJ2-3
v_gene: TRBV5-1
d_gene: TRBD2
CDR3nt: TGCGCCAGCACCTGGACTAGCGGGGTCACAGATACGCAGTATTTT
CDR3aa: CASTWTSGVTDTQYF

abundance: .
j_gene: TRBJ2-7
v_gene: TRBV5-1
d_gene: TRBD2
CDR3nt: TGCGCCAGCAGCCGGACTAGCGGAGATTACGAGCAGTACTTC
CDR3aa: CASSRTSGDYEQYF

abundance: once
j_gene: TRBJ1-1
v_gene: TRBV13
d_gene: .
CDR3nt: TGTGCCAGCAGCCGGGGACAAACTGAAGCTTTCTTT
CDR3aa: CASSRGQTEAFF

abundance: .
j_gene: TRBJ1-1
v_gene: TRBV18
d_gene: .
CDR3nt: TGTGCCAGCTCCATAGATATGAACACTGAAGCTTTCTTT
CDR3aa: CASSIDMNTEAFF

abundance: .
j_gene: TRBJ2-7
v_gene: TRBV27
d_gene: TRBD1
CDR3nt: TGTGCCAGCAGCATGGGACAGTACGAGCAGTACTTC
CDR3aa: CASSMGQYEQYF

abundance: .
j_gene: TRBJ1-1
v_gene: TRBV2
d_gene: TRBD1
CDR3nt: TGTGCCAGCAGTTTGGGACAGTACTACACTGAAGCTTTCTTT
CDR3aa: CASSLGQYYTEAFF

abundance: .
j_gene: TRBJ1-4
v_gene: TRBV7-9
d_gene: .
CDR3nt: TGTGCCAGCAGCAATGGGGCGACTAATGAAAAACTGTTTTTT
CDR3aa: CASSNGATNEKLFF

abundance: .
j_gene: TRBJ1-1
v_gene: TRBV6-5
d_gene: .
CDR3nt: TGTGCCACCCTGGAGGACCTAACGAAAACTGAAGCTTTCTTT
CDR3aa: CATLEDLTKTEAFF

abundance: .
j_gene: TRBJ2-7
v_gene: TRBV9
d_gene: TRBD1
CDR3nt: TGTGCCAGCAGCGCCGGGACAGGGTGGTACGAGCAGTACTTC
CDR3aa: CASSAGTGWYEQYF

abundance: .
j_gene: TRBJ2-7
v_gene: TRBV28
d_gene: TRBD2
CDR3nt: TGTGCCAGCAGTCCTCCCGGGGGGGTTCTCTACGAGCAGTACTTC
CDR3aa: CASSPPGGVLYEQYF

abundance: .
j_gene: TRBJ2-1
v_gene: TRBV11-1
d_gene: TRBD1
CDR3nt: TGTGCCAGCAGATGGACAGGGTCGAATGAGCAGTTCTTC
CDR3aa: CASRWTGSNEQFF

abundance: .
j_gene: TRBJ2-7
v_gene: TRBV3-1/TRBV3-2
d_gene: TRBD2
CDR3nt: TGTGCCAGCAGCCCTACCTCCTTATTTGCGGGAGGCACCTACGAGCAGTACTTC
CDR3aa: CASSPTSLFAGGTYEQYF

abundance: .
j_gene: TRBJ1-2
v_gene: TRBV19
d_gene: TRBD1
CDR3nt: TGTGCCAGTAGTACGACAGGGTCGATCTATGGCTACACCTTC
CDR3aa: CASSTTGSIYGYTF

abundance: .
j_gene: TRBJ1-2
v_gene: TRBV5-1
d_gene: TRBD1
CDR3nt: TGCGCCAGCAGATTGCCAGGGGGAATCTATGGCTACACCTTC
CDR3aa: CASRLPGGIYGYTF

abundance: .
j_gene: TRBJ2-7
v_gene: TRBV24-1
d_gene: TRBD1
CDR3nt: TGTGCCACCAGTGATCCCGGGACAGGCCTCTACGAGCAGTACTTC
CDR3aa: CATSDPGTGLYEQYF

abundance: .
j_gene: TRBJ2-3
v_gene: TRBV5-1
d_gene: TRBD2
CDR3nt: TGCGCCAGCAGCTCCGGTGGCGGGAGGACAGATACGCAGTATTTT
CDR3aa: CASSSGGGRTDTQYF

abundance: .
j_gene: TRBJ1-5
v_gene: TRBV18
d_gene: .
CDR3nt: TGTGCCAGCTCTACCAGCGGGAAAGGCTATCAGCCCCAGCATTTT
CDR3aa: CASSTSGKGYQPQHF

abundance: .
j_gene: TRBJ2-1
v_gene: TRBV4-1
d_gene: .
CDR3nt: TGCGCCAGCAGCCCTCGGGGGCGGGGGAGAGGGAATGAGCAGTTCTTC
CDR3aa: CASSPRGRGRGNEQFF

abundance: .
j_gene: TRBJ1-1
v_gene: TRBV3-1/TRBV3-2
d_gene: .
CDR3nt: TGTGCCAGCACCCAGAATTGGGGGGGTGAAGCTTTCTTT
CDR3aa: CASTQNWGGEAFF

abundance: .
j_gene: TRBJ2-2
v_gene: TRBV27
d_gene: TRBD1
CDR3nt: TGTGCCAGCAGTACGACAGGGGGCGGGGAGCTGTTTTTT
CDR3aa: CASSTTGGGELFF

abundance: once
j_gene: TRBJ2-3
v_gene: TRBV3-1/TRBV3-2
d_gene: TRBD1
CDR3nt: TGTGCCAGCAGCTACGACAGGGGTGGCACAGATACGCAGTATTTT
CDR3aa: CASSYDRGGTDTQYF

abundance: .
j_gene: TRBJ1-1
v_gene: TRBV18
d_gene: .
CDR3nt: TGTGCCAGCTCACCACCGTCACGGGAGATGAACACTGAAGCTTTCTTT
CDR3aa: CASSPPSREMNTEAFF

abundance: .
j_gene: TRBJ1-5
v_gene: TRBV19
d_gene: .
CDR3nt: TGTGCCAGTAGTGGGCAGGGAAGGAATTCTGGCAATCAGCCCCAGCATTTT
CDR3aa: CASSGQGRNSGNQPQHF

abundance: .
j_gene: TRBJ2-7
v_gene: TRBV5-1
d_gene: .
CDR3nt: TGCGCCAGCAGCCCCGATACTAGTTGGTCGAGCGAGCAGTACTTC
CDR3aa: CASSPDTSWSSEQYF

abundance: .
j_gene: TRBJ2-3
v_gene: TRBV9
d_gene: TRBD2
CDR3nt: TGTGCCAGCAGCTCCAGTGGCGGGAGTGGCACAGATACGCAGTATTTT
CDR3aa: CASSSSGGSGTDTQYF

abundance: .
j_gene: TRBJ2-1
v_gene: TRBV27
d_gene: .
CDR3nt: TGTGCCAGCAGTTTATGGGCCTCCCCGAAGCAGTTCTTC
CDR3aa: CASSLWASPKQFF

abundance: many
j_gene: TRBJ2-6
v_gene: TRBV29-1
d_gene: .
CDR3nt: TGCAGCGTACAAGCTGGGGCCAACGTCCTGACTTTC
CDR3aa: CSVQAGANVLTF

abundance: .
j_gene: TRBJ1-1
v_gene: TRBV28
d_gene: .
CDR3nt: TGTGCCAGCAGCCAGTCGACAGGAGTGAACACTGAAGCTTTCTTT
CDR3aa: CASSQSTGVNTEAFF

abundance: once
j_gene: TRBJ1-1
v_gene: TRBV25-1
d_gene: .
CDR3nt: TGTGCCAGCAGTCGAGGAGTTGGGGGCTTGACTGAAGCTTTCTTT
CDR3aa: CASSRGVGGLTEAFF